The following is a T cell receptor (beta chain) sequence with its context. Antigen specificity is unknown. The study ran its PCR with 60 Vbeta and 13 Jbeta primers. The table came from immunoSEQ multiplex PCR; TCRdb's copy has only in-frame clones and leaves some out. The sample consists of around 120,000 clones, approximately 68% of them appearing once. The record originates from a study of cytomegalovirus exposure and HLA in healthy donors. From germline, CDR1 is LNHNV and CDR2 YYDKDF (reference sequence). The CDR3 contains 16 residues. V lost 1 base to trimming and J lost 0 bases; unmatched junction nucleotides: 6. Donors showed nominal health when sampled, although they likely had unrecorded immune exposures. Whole-study findings and limits: With further analysis later on, most CMV-associated TCR beta chains appeared HLA-restricted. In vitro data verified a few CMV-associated chains as specific for CMV antigens. Later, an analysis showed that TCR beta chains associated with HLA were more clonally expanded than others that were equally common.

This chain joins TRBV15 and TRBJ2-7; 7 bases map to TRBD2. This clonotype was sampled from a man aged 25-45 years in good health and CMV-seropositive. Material for sequencing was PBMCs. CDR3 DNA: TGTGCCACCAGCAGAGGGACTAGTAGGAGCTCCTACGAGCAGTACTTC. As protein: CATSRGTSRSSYEQYF.